These 2 T cell receptor beta chains came from one sample sequenced in a study of blood T cell repertoires in COVID-19. Sequencing was performed with immunoSEQ multiplex PCR; in TCRdb, only in-frame clones are kept and a portion is missing. This sample yields about 250,000 clones, of which roughly 80% are seen a single time; 6% to 9.5% belongs to the top ten. Sequences were obtained from peripheral blood. Receptors originate from an elderly woman with acute or convalescent COVID-19.

This clone was observed once. The chain is built from TRBV6-6 and TRBJ2-3; D is ambiguous. The CDR3 is 11 residues long. The V end was cut by 8 bases, the J end by 5 bases, with 8 bases between. The germline V gene has CDR1 MNHNY and CDR2 SVGAGI (reference sequence). The CDR3 bases are TGTGCCAGCGGGTCGGGAGATACGCAGTATTTT. Translated: CASGSGDTQYF.

This chain joins TRBV6-4 and TRBJ1-2; TRBD1 is a possible D gene (6 bases). The CDR3 length is 14 residues. With 0 bases removed from V and 8 bases from J, the gap between germline ends came to 13 bases. Germline V gives CDR1 MRHNA, CDR2 SNTAGT. The CDR3 DNA reads TGTGCCAGCAGTGACTCTGGGGGGGCTGGAGGCTACACCTTC. It yields the protein CASSDSGGAGGYTF.